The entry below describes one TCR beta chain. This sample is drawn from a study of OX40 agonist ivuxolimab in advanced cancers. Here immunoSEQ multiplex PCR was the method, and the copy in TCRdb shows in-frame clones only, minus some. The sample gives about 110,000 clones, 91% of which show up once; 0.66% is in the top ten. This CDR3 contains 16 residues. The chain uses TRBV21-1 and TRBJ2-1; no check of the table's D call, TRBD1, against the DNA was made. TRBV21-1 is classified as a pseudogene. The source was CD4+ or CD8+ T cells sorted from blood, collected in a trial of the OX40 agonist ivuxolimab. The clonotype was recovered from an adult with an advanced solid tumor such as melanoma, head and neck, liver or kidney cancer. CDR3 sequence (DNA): TGTGCCAGCAGCAAAGTCCTGCAGTCATCCTACAATGAGCAGTTCTTC. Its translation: CASSKVLQSSYNEQFF.